This TCR beta chain was documented in a study of blood T cells in healthy people across ages. This clonotype was observed a few times. Each donor supplied approximately 10 milliliters of peripheral blood. RNA extraction gave at least 5.5 micrograms of total RNA per sample. The germline V gene encodes CDR1 SGHTA and CDR2 FQGNSA. The CDR3 is 17 residues long. With 2 bases clipped from V and 2 bases from J, the junction kept 6 bases outside the gene matches. Primed by a sample-barcoded 5' primer and a J-beta primer mix, a second PCR proceeded for 7 to 11 cycles. CDR3-containing paired-end reads numbered at least 2.5 million in each sample. MiXCR, run by TCRdb on the 5' RACE reads, gives a single entry per CDR3 protein. The profile shows about 670,000 distinct CDR3 sequences, 40% to 45% of them singletons.

The gene calls are TRBV7-2 and TRBJ2-1; the match to TRBD2 covers 10 bases. This TCR was recovered from a man aged 80 or over in good health. The sequenced sample consisted of blood. The CDR3 loop is CASSLSAGGLAYNEQFF. The CDR3 nucleotides are TGTGCCAGCAGCTTATCAGCGGGGGGGCTTGCCTACAATGAGCAGTTCTTC.